This entry lists 22 T cell receptor beta chains sequenced from one sample in a study of CXCR3-negative and CXCR3-positive naive CD8 T cells. All TRB cDNA libraries came from 5' RACE performed with UMI labels. TCRdb re-called the 5' RACE reads and gives one entry per CDR3 protein, without DNA. This repertoire comprises 100,000 or so distinct CDR3 sequences; its ten largest clones make up roughly 0.35%. Study-level points and caveats: The TRB CDR3s that CXCR3-positive naive cells carried were more hydrophobic than those of CXCR3-negative naive cells.

What these receptors recognize is not known. Sequencing was carried out using naive CXCR3+ CD8+ T cells from blood. This sample's subset: CD45RO-CCR7+CD27+CD95- naive CD8+ T cells expressing CXCR3 (TNR3+). The receptors were gathered from a human donor in good health. Some clones in this sample may be carry-over from other donors' samples.

The V gene is TRBV7-9, the J gene TRBJ2-3; TCRdb's D call of TRBD2 is untestable without DNA. The length of the CDR3 is 16 residues. The germline V gene has CDR1 SEHNR and CDR2 FQNEAQ (reference sequence). The CDR3 sequence is CASSQRPGTGTDTQYF.

The chain employs TRBV28 and TRBJ2-3; no DNA is available, so the TRBD2 call from TCRdb remains unchecked. CDR1 is MDHEN, CDR2 SYDVKM, per germline. The CDR3 has 18 amino acids. The CDR3 spells CASNFLGLAGRGTDTQYF.

The V gene is TRBV7-6, the J gene TRBJ2-4; TCRdb's D call of TRBD1 is untestable without DNA. The CDR3 totals 15 residues. Germline V gene lookup returns CDR1 SGHVS and CDR2 FNYEAQ. CDR3 in amino acids: CASSLNGDRGEIQYF.

The V call is TRBV27, the J call TRBJ2-7; absent DNA, TCRdb's TRBD1 call cannot be checked. Germline assignment: CDR1 MNHEY and CDR2 SMNVEV (reference sequence). The CDR3 is 14 amino acids. The CDR3 is CASSLQDRVGEQYF.

The chain uses TRBV7-6 and TRBJ2-1; TCRdb returns TRBD1, unconfirmable since there is no DNA. Germline V gives CDR1 SGHVS, CDR2 FNYEAQ. The CDR3 is 15 amino acids. The CDR3 loop reads CASSLGGTPYNEQFF. Looking up the rest from reference TRBV7-6 and TRBJ2-1 gives the full variable domain: GAGVSQSPRYKVTKRGQDVALRCDPISGHVSLYWYRQALGQGPEFLTYFNYEAQQDKSGLPNDRFSAERPEGSISTLTIQRTEQRDSAMYRCASSLGGTPYNEQFFGPGTRLTVL.

The chain employs TRBV12-3 or TRBV12-4 and TRBJ1-1; TCRdb proposes TRBD1, but this gene call is untestable without DNA. The CDR3 consists of 16 residues. The CDR3 sequence: CASSPPLAGWDTEAFF.

The chain couples TRBV20-1 to TRBJ2-7. The CDR3 covers 15 residues. From germline, CDR1 is DFQATT and CDR2 SNEGSKA (reference sequence). The CDR3: CSARDDTGIAYEQYF.

The chain couples TRBV29-1 to TRBJ2-7; the TRBD2 assignment by TCRdb is unverifiable without DNA. The V gene's germline CDR1 is SQVTM and CDR2 ANQGSEA. The CDR3 extends over 12 amino acids. CDR3 amino acids: CSVEGPLDEQYF.

This chain links TRBV7-9 with TRBJ1-1. The CDR3 consists of 13 residues. Per germline, CDR1 SEHNR and CDR2 FQNEAQ (reference sequence). The CDR3 sequence: CASSFSAGPEAFF.

The chain employs TRBV5-1 and TRBJ2-7; the D gene TCRdb calls, TRBD2, cannot be checked with no DNA. This CDR3 has 16 residues. Germline V CDR1 and CDR2: SGHRS, YFSETQ. The CDR3 region is CASSPIWTSGNYEQYF.

The CDR3 reads CSGEGLAGDSSDTQYF. The genes are TRBV29-1 and TRBJ2-3; no DNA is available, so the TRBD2 call from TCRdb remains unchecked. This CDR3 spans 16 amino acids. Per the germline V gene, CDR1 is SQVTM and CDR2 is ANQGSEA.

This chain connects TRBV20-1 to TRBJ2-7. Per germline, CDR1 DFQATT and CDR2 SNEGSKA (reference sequence). CDR3 length: 16 amino acids. The CDR3 loop is CSAPNLKSGSSYEQYF.

This chain links TRBV28 with TRBJ2-3. The CDR3 is 11 residues long. Germline V gives CDR1 MDHEN, CDR2 SYDVKM. CDR3 in amino acids: CASALTDTQYF.

The rearrangement uses TRBV4-1 and TRBJ2-5; as DNA is missing, the TRBD2 call by TCRdb cannot be tested. The CDR3 runs 19 residues. The germline CDR1 and CDR2 sequences are MGHRA and YSYEKL. The CDR3 is CASSHTPGLAGGPAETQYF.

The J gene is TRBJ1-4, the V gene TRBV7-9; the TCRdb D gene call, TRBD1, has no DNA to confirm it. Germline V gene sequence: CDR1 SEHNR, CDR2 FQNEAQ (reference sequence). The CDR3 has 13 residues. CDR3 amino acids: CASSPGINEKLFF.

V usage is TRBV6-5 and J usage is TRBJ2-5; TCRdb's D call of TRBD1 is untestable without DNA. The germline V gene encodes CDR1 MNHEY and CDR2 SVGAGI. The CDR3 loop spans 16 amino acids. The chain's CDR3 is CASSYSSGGYSQTQYF.

J is TRBJ2-7 and V is TRBV27; the D call of TRBD1 rests on TCRdb alone, since no DNA is present to check it. The CDR3 has 14 residues. Germline CDR1 MNHEY, CDR2 SMNVEV (reference sequence). The CDR3 region is CASSLGQGVFEQYF.

The gene calls are TRBV29-1 and TRBJ1-3. From germline, CDR1 is SQVTM and CDR2 ANQGSEA. This CDR3 contains 16 residues. The CDR3: CSVVAPTPGSGNTIYF.

The rearrangement joins TRBV3-1 to TRBJ2-5; TCRdb returns TRBD2, unconfirmable since there is no DNA. CDR1 and CDR2 (germline): LGHDT, YNNKEL (reference sequence). The CDR3 totals 17 residues. The CDR3 is CASSQPLLAGDQETQYF.

The CDR3 sequence is CASSHGQGDEQYF. This sequence joins TRBV4-1 and TRBJ2-7; TCRdb picks TRBD1, but there is no DNA to check that call. The CDR3 extends over 13 amino acids. The germline gives CDR1 MGHRA, CDR2 YSYEKL.

The CDR3: CASSQEGWGASSYNEQFF. The chain combines TRBV4-3 with TRBJ2-1; lacking DNA, the TRBD1 call made by TCRdb goes unchecked. This CDR3 has 18 residues. Germline lookup yields CDR1 LGHNA and CDR2 YSLEER.

V gene TRBV7-2 combines with J gene TRBJ2-1. Germline CDR1 is SGHTA and CDR2 is FQGNSA. CDR3 length equals 13 residues. The CDR3 spells CASSLPPYNEQFF.